These 32 T cell receptor beta chains originate from one sample sequenced in a study of Ad26.COV2.S vaccination and SARS-CoV-2 variants. Generated by immunoSEQ multiplex PCR, the TCRdb table keeps only in-frame clones and is missing some. In the table there are about 480,000 clones, around 88% of which are singletons. Specified treatment: some 20 received Ad26.COV2.S at low or high dose, single or two shots; five or six received placebo; per-sample allocation not given. Each sample was drawn 63 days after the first injection (of vaccine or placebo). Sample: peripheral blood, taken in a trial of Ad26.COV2.S vaccine versus placebo. These TCRs come from a person aged 18 to 59 who received the Ad26.COV2.S COVID-19 vaccine or a placebo.

This clone was counted only a few times. The rearrangement uses TRBV10-1 and TRBJ1-1; no reliable D call. V lost 3 bases, J lost 1 base, and 6 bases lay in between. The germline CDR1 and CDR2 sequences are WNHNN and SYGVQD (reference sequence). This CDR3 has 13 amino acids. In nucleotides, the CDR3 is TGCGCCAGCAGTGATTCAAGGAACACTGAAGCTTTCTTT. This codes for CASSDSRNTEAFF.

J is TRBJ2-7 and V is TRBV19, with a weak D call TRBD2 (7 bases). Germline lookup yields CDR1 LNHDA and CDR2 SQIVND (reference sequence). Deletions cut 6 bases from V and 0 bases from J, with 18 bases between. The CDR3 sequence is 16 residues long. CDR3: CASSLRGGGVSYEQYF. As DNA, the CDR3 is TGTGCCAGTAGCCTGCGAGGAGGGGGGGTCTCCTACGAGCAGTACTTC.

V and J are TRBV20-1 and TRBJ2-7, with 7 nucleotides matching TRBD1. The CDR3 loop spans 16 amino acids. Looked up from germline, CDR1 is DFQATT and CDR2 is SNEGSKA (reference sequence). J gave up 7 bases and V 3 bases, and 18 bases lay outside the gene matches. The CDR3 nucleotides read TGCAGTGCTAGTTCTCCCCTACAGGGGCCCAAGGGGGAGCAGTACTTC. This sequence encodes CSASSPLQGPKGEQYF.

The chain carries TRBV15 and TRBJ2-6; a possible D gene is TRBD2 (5 bases). The CDR3 is 19 amino acids. The V end was cut by 3 bases, the J end by 1 base, with 19 bases between. CDR1 is LNHNV, CDR2 YYDKDF, per germline (reference sequence). CDR3: CATSRAHGKQDSGANVLTF. The CDR3 DNA reads as TGTGCCACCAGCAGGGCCCACGGGAAGCAGGATTCTGGGGCCAACGTCCTGACTTTC.

This chain links TRBV20-1 with TRBJ1-5; unclear D gene. Trimming cost V 3 bases and J 2 bases, with 14 bases left between them. The length of the CDR3 is 15 residues. Germline CDR1 is DFQATT and CDR2 is SNEGSKA (reference sequence). The CDR3 here is CSASERLRRNQPQHF. The CDR3 DNA reads as TGCAGTGCTAGTGAGAGGTTGAGGCGCAATCAGCCCCAGCATTTT.

V gene TRBV5-5 combines with J gene TRBJ1-2; no definite D call. The CDR3 runs to 13 residues. V lost 5 bases, J lost 1 base, and 9 bases lay in between. Germline-derived CDR1 and CDR2 are SGHKS and YYEKEE (reference sequence). This chain's CDR3 is CASSQTDNYGYTF. The CDR3, as DNA: TGTGCCAGCAGTCAAACAGATAACTATGGCTACACCTTC.

This clone was observed a handful of times. This rearrangement joins TRBV25-1 to TRBJ2-2; D unresolved. Germline-derived CDR1 and CDR2 are MGHDK and SYGVNS. V was pared by 5 bases and J by 8 bases, with 6 bases between. CDR3 size: 11 residues. The CDR3, as DNA: TGTGCCAGCAGTCGCGTGGGGGAGCTGTTTTTT. This codes for CASSRVGELFF.

J is TRBJ1-1 and V is TRBV6-6; TRBD1 is a possible D gene (6 bases). The CDR3 spans 14 residues. The ends were cut back, 6 bases at V and 1 base at J, with 12 bases in the middle. From germline, CDR1 is MNHNY and CDR2 SVGAGI (reference sequence). The CDR3 DNA sequence: TGTGCCAGCAGATTCGGACAGACGAACACTGAAGCTTTCTTT. This codes for CASRFGQTNTEAFF.

The chain employs TRBV24-1 and TRBJ1-4; TRBD1 might be the D (5 bases). CDR1 is KGHDR, CDR2 SFDVKD, per germline. The V and J ends lost 5 bases and 0 bases respectively, with 15 bases between them. The length of the CDR3 is 17 residues. The CDR3 protein is CATSGKGKKATNEKLFF. CDR3 coding DNA: TGTGCCACCAGTGGGAAGGGGAAGAAGGCAACTAATGAAAAACTGTTTTTT.

The genes are TRBV18 and TRBJ2-7, with TRBD1 matching 9 bases. V gave up 4 bases and J gave up 7 bases; unmatched junction bases: 5. Germline V gives CDR1 KGHSH, CDR2 LQKENI. The CDR3 is 13 residues long. Here the CDR3 DNA reads TGTGCCAGCTCACAGGGACAGGGAGGGGAGCAGTACTTC. It translates to CASSQGQGGEQYF.

This clone was detected a few times. The genes are TRBV4-1 and TRBJ2-1; D gene ambiguous. The V end lost 0 bases, the J end lost 9 bases, and 9 bases lay between the germline ends. Germline V lookup: CDR1 MGHRA, CDR2 YSYEKL. The CDR3 has 13 residues. The CDR3 DNA is TGCGCCAGCAGCCAAGATAGGTGGGGTGAGCAGTTCTTC. Translating gives CASSQDRWGEQFF.

This chain uses TRBV7-9 with TRBJ2-1; 12 bases match TRBD2. There are 16 residues in the CDR3. The germline gives CDR1 SEHNR, CDR2 FQNEAQ (reference sequence). After removal of 8 bases from V and 7 bases from J, the junction contained 12 bases not matched to a gene. For the CDR3, the DNA is TGTGCCAGCCTCCCACTAGCGGGAGGCCCCCGAAATGAGCAGTTCTTC. It encodes CASLPLAGGPRNEQFF.

The CDR3 DNA reads TGTGCCAGCAGCCAAGAAGAGGGGGCTAGCTCGTGGAGCTATGAGCAGTTCTTC. It translates to CASSQEEGASSWSYEQFF. This chain joins TRBV4-2 and TRBJ2-1; 7 bases map to TRBD1. Germline V gene data show CDR1 as LGHNA and CDR2 as YNFKEQ. Trimming removed 0 bases from V and 8 bases from J; junction bases left unmatched: 16. This CDR3 contains 18 residues.

The chain is built from TRBV6-1 and TRBJ1-3; D may be TRBD1 (5 bases). V was clipped by 3 bases and J by 3 bases, with 6 bases between them. Germline V gene data show CDR1 as MNHNS and CDR2 as SASEGT. The CDR3 is 13 amino acids. CDR3 sequence: CASSDRDGNTIYF. The CDR3 nucleotides read TGTGCCAGCAGTGACAGGGATGGAAACACCATATATTTT.

The chain uses TRBV5-1 and TRBJ2-1; D remains unclear. The CDR3 runs 15 residues. V dropped 4 bases and J dropped 0 bases, with 11 bases sitting between them. Per germline, CDR1 SGHRS and CDR2 YFSETQ. The CDR3, as DNA: TGCGCCAGCAGCGCCGGAACGAGCTCCTACAATGAGCAGTTCTTC. Residues: CASSAGTSSYNEQFF. Variable domain in full (rest from reference TRBV5-1 and TRBJ2-1): KAGVTQTPRYLIKTRGQQVTLSCSPISGHRSVSWYQQTPGQGLQFLFEYFSETQRNKGNFPGRFSGRQFSNSRSEMNVSTLELGDSALYLCASSAGTSSYNEQFFGPGTRLTVL.

The chain recombines TRBV3-1 (or the pseudogene TRBV3-2) with TRBJ1-2; TRBD1 might be the D (6 bases). The V gene lost 3 bases and the J gene lost 13 bases, with 15 bases spanning the gap. The CDR3 spans 12 residues. The germline V gene has CDR1 LGHDT and CDR2 YNNKEL (reference sequence). CDR3 sequence: CASSHAGAASTF. The CDR3 coding sequence is TGTGCCAGCAGCCACGCAGGGGCCGCTAGCACCTTC.

The J gene is TRBJ1-1, the V gene TRBV5-6; D gene uncertain. There are 16 residues in the CDR3. The V gene lost 0 bases and the J gene lost 7 bases, with 19 bases spanning the gap. The germline V gene encodes CDR1 SGHDT and CDR2 YYEEEE. The CDR3 reads CASSLALAERTYEAFF. CDR3 nucleotides: TGTGCCAGCAGCTTGGCCTTGGCAGAGAGAACTTATGAAGCTTTCTTT. Drawing the rest from reference TRBV5-6 and TRBJ1-1, the complete variable domain is DAGVTQSPTHLIKTRGQQVTLRCSPKSGHDTVSWYQQALGQGPQFIFQYYEEEERQRGNFPDRFSGHQFPNYSSELNVNALLLGDSALYLCASSLALAERTYEAFFGQGTRLTVV.

The CDR3 protein is CASSLAAGAGTQYF. The CDR3 nucleotides read TGTGCCAGCAGCTTAGCGGCGGGAGCTGGGACCCAGTACTTC. This chain links TRBV7-3 with TRBJ2-5; 7 positions agree with TRBD2. This CDR3 has 14 residues. J was trimmed by 7 bases and V by 2 bases; bases with no gene match: 7. The germline gives CDR1 SGHTA, CDR2 FQGTGA.

The chain uses TRBV11-3 and TRBJ2-3; 9 nucleotides align to TRBD2. Germline V gene lookup returns CDR1 SGHNT and CDR2 YENEEA. The CDR3 has 15 amino acids. Trimming at V came to 4 bases and at J to 6 bases, leaving 8 bases not matched to a gene. CDR3 loop: CASSSGTSSRDTQYF. Written as DNA, the CDR3 is TGTGCCAGCAGCTCCGGGACTAGCAGCCGGGATACGCAGTATTTT.

The CDR3 here is CASSLGPPVGYTF. The CDR3, as DNA: TGTGCCAGCAGTTTGGGACCCCCGGTCGGCTACACCTTC. The chain has TRBV14 and TRBJ1-2; the D gene is possibly TRBD1 (5 bases). The V and J ends lost 6 bases and 8 bases respectively, with 16 bases between them. This CDR3 has 13 residues. Per germline, CDR1 SGHDN and CDR2 FVKESK.

The chain has TRBV28 and TRBJ1-2; TRBD1 is a possible D gene (6 bases). Trimming removed 7 bases from V and 4 bases from J, with 16 bases in between. CDR3 size: 14 residues. Per germline, CDR1 MDHEN and CDR2 SYDVKM. The CDR3 spells CASTPGGQTYGYTF. The DNA of the CDR3 is TGTGCCAGCACCCCCGGCGGACAGACCTATGGCTACACCTTC.

The rearrangement joins TRBV5-4 to TRBJ2-1; D call uncertain. Trimming removed 1 base at V and 0 bases at J, with 11 bases between. Germline V gene lookup returns CDR1 SGHNT and CDR2 YYREEE (reference sequence). The CDR3 extends over 16 amino acids. The CDR3: CASSLWSSSSYNEQFF. In nucleotides, the CDR3 is TGTGCCAGCAGCTTGTGGTCTTCAAGCTCCTACAATGAGCAGTTCTTC.

The chain links TRBV28 to TRBJ1-1, with TRBD1 identical over 8 bases. Germline-derived CDR1 and CDR2 are MDHEN and SYDVKM. There are 19 residues in the CDR3. With V trimmed by 7 bases and J by 3 bases, 22 bases remained unmatched. CDR3 nucleotide sequence: TGTGCCAGCACTAGTTTGGGGTCGACAGGGGCGCAGGTGTACACTGAAGCTTTCTTT. This gives the protein CASTSLGSTGAQVYTEAFF. Filled out from reference TRBV28 and TRBJ1-1, the complete variable domain reads DVKVTQSSRYLVKRTGEKVFLECVQDMDHENMFWYRQDPGLGLRLIYFSYDVKMKEKGDIPEGYSVSREKKERFSLILESASTNQTSMYLCASTSLGSTGAQVYTEAFFGQGTRLTVV.

The CDR3 loop reads CASSPANRQGARKAFF. The CDR3 DNA reads TGTGCCAGCAGTCCAGCCAACCGACAGGGGGCACGGAAAGCTTTCTTT. V and J are TRBV5-6 and TRBJ1-1, with 10 bases identical to TRBD1. Trimming at V came to 5 bases and at J to 9 bases, leaving 16 bases not matched to a gene. The germline V gene has CDR1 SGHDT and CDR2 YYEEEE. CDR3 length: 16 residues.

The chain combines TRBV29-1 with TRBJ2-2; 8 bases align to TRBD1. Per germline, CDR1 SQVTM and CDR2 ANQGSEA. The CDR3 covers 14 residues. With 5 bases clipped from V and 3 bases from J, the junction kept 5 bases outside the gene matches. This chain's CDR3 is CSVRRGPDTGELFF. Written as DNA, the CDR3 is TGCAGCGTTCGCAGGGGGCCGGACACCGGGGAGCTGTTTTTT.

The CDR3 spells CASSESRDNRQPQHF. The DNA for the CDR3 is TGTGCCAGCAGTGAATCTCGGGACAACCGGCAGCCCCAGCATTTT. The chain is built from TRBV25-1 and TRBJ1-5, with D perhaps matching TRBD1 (6 bases). CDR3 length: 15 amino acids. Trimming stripped 1 base from V and 7 bases from J, with 14 bases between. Per germline, CDR1 MGHDK and CDR2 SYGVNS.

V usage is TRBV29-1 and J usage is TRBJ1-1; D unclear. The length of the CDR3 is 10 residues. Between the trimmed V and J ends, which lost 2 bases and 11 bases, there was a span of 9 bases. Germline assignment: CDR1 SQVTM and CDR2 ANQGSEA. The CDR3: CSVESRWAFF. The CDR3 DNA is TGCAGCGTTGAAAGTCGGTGGGCTTTCTTT.

J is TRBJ2-7 and V is TRBV6-6; no definite D call. In germline, CDR1 is MNHNY, CDR2 SVGAGI (reference sequence). The CDR3 is 11 residues long. V was trimmed by 7 bases and J by 4 bases, leaving 8 bases between them. CDR3 in DNA: TGTGCCAGCATGGCGAATTACGAGCAGTACTTC. Its translation: CASMANYEQYF.

The chain carries TRBV21-1 and TRBJ1-3. TRBV21-1 is labeled a pseudogene. The CDR3 sequence is 10 residues long. CDR3 residues: CASKKYTIYF. CDR3 DNA: TGTGCCAGCAAGAAGTACACCATATATTTT.

The chain employs TRBV3-1 (or the pseudogene TRBV3-2) and TRBJ2-7; 10 bases are shared with TRBD2. Germline CDR1 and CDR2: LGHDT and YNNKEL (reference sequence). V lost 1 base, J lost 4 bases, and 7 bases stayed unmatched. The CDR3 is 16 amino acids. CDR3 residues: CASSQGPSGSVYEQYF. CDR3 coding DNA: TGTGCCAGCAGCCAAGGCCCTAGCGGGAGCGTGTACGAGCAGTACTTC.

The V and J genes are TRBV5-1 and TRBJ2-3; perhaps TRBD2 as D (6 bases). Looked up from germline, CDR1 is SGHRS and CDR2 is YFSETQ. Trimming removed 4 bases at V and 1 base at J, with 16 bases between. This CDR3 has 16 residues. The CDR3 nucleotides read TGCGCCAGCAGCCCCAGGGCGGGAACCGGCACAGATACGCAGTATTTT. It is translated as CASSPRAGTGTDTQYF.

In this sample, this clone turned up once. The chain recombines TRBV3-1 (or the pseudogene TRBV3-2) with TRBJ2-7, with unresolved D. Germline CDR1 is LGHDT and CDR2 is YNNKEL (reference sequence). This CDR3 has 13 residues. Trimming removed 7 bases from V and 4 bases from J, with 14 bases in between. CDR3 nucleotide sequence: TGTGCCAGCATCGTTGGTCACTCATACGAGCAGTACTTC. Amino acid sequence: CASIVGHSYEQYF.